This T cell receptor beta chain was recovered during a study of response to subunit inactivated influenza vaccine. Each CDR3 protein is one row after TCRdb ran MiXCR on the RT-PCR reads. Among 500,000 to 550,000 distinct CDR3 sequences listed, 20% to 25% were seen once. CDR1 is MNHEY and CDR2 is SMNVEV in the germline V gene (reference sequence). V lost 5 bases to trimming and J lost 4 bases, with 18 bases between them. This CDR3 is built from 15 residues. This clonotype was detected a few times. These data also featured in a second study, about T cells expressing NK-cell markers. That study reports: Libraries used 5'RACE template switching adding universal primer site and UMIs. Beta-chain profiling covered CD3+CD56+NKG2C+, CD3+CD56+NKG2C- and CD3+CD56-NKG2C+ sorted subsets.

The sample in question was CD4+ T cells sorted from PBMCs, obtained roughly 12 days after vaccination. The genes are TRBV27 and TRBJ2-7, with a tentative D call TRBD2 (6 bases). This TCR came from a man aged 45-60 years who received an inactivated influenza vaccine. CDR3 nucleotides: TGTGCCAGCAGTGGTCAAGCGGAGGGTCCGTACGAGCAGTACTTC. Protein product: CASSGQAEGPYEQYF.